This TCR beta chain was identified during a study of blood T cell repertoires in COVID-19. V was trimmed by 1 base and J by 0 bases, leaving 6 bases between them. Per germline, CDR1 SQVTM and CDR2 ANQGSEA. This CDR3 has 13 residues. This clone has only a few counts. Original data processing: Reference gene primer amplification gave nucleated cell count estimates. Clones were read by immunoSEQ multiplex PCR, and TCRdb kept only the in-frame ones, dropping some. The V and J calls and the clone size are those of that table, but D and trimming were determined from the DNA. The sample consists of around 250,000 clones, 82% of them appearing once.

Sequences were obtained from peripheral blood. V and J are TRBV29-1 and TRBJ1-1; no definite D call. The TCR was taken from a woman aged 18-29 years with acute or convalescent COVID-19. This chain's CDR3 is CSVEGRMNTEAFF. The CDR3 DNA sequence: TGCAGCGTTGAAGGCAGGATGAACACTGAAGCTTTCTTT.